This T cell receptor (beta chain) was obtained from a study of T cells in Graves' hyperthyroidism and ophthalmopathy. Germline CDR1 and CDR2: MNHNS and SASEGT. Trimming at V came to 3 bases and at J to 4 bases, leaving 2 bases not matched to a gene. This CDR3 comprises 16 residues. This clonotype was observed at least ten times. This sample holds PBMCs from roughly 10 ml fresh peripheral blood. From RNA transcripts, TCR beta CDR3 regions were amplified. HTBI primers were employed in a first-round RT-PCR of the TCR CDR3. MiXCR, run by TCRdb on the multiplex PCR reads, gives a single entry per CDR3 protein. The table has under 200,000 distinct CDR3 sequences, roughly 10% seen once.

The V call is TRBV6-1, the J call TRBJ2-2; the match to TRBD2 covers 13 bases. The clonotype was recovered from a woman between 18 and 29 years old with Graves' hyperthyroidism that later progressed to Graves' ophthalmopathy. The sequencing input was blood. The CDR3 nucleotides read TGTGCCAGCAGTGATAGACTAGCGGGGGGCACCGGGGAGCTGTTTTTT. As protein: CASSDRLAGGTGELFF.